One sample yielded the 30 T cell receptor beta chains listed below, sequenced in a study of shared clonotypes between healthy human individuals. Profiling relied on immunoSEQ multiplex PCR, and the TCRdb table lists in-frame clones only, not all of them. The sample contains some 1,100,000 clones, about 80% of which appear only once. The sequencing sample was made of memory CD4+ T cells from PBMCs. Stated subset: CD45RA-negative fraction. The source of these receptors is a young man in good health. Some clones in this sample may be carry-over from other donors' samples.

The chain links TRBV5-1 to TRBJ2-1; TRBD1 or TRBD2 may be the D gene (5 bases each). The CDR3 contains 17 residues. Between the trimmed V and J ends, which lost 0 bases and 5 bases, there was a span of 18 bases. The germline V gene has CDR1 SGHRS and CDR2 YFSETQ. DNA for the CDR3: TGCGCCAGCAGCTTGGAGGCGAGGGGAGCCCGAAACAATGAGCAGTTCTTC. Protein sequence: CASSLEARGARNNEQFF.

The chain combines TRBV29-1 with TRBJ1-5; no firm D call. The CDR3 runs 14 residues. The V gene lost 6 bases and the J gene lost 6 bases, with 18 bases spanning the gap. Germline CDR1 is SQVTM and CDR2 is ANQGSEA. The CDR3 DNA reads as TGCAGCGTATTGACCGGGGTTTCCAGTCAGCCCCAGCATTTT. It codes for CSVLTGVSSQPQHF. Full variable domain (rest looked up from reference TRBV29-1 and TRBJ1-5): SAVISQKPSRDICQRGTSLTIQCQVDSQVTMMFWYRQQPGQSLTLIATANQGSEATYESGFVIDKFPISRPNLTFSTLTVSNMSPEDSSIYLCSVLTGVSSQPQHFGDGTRLSIL.

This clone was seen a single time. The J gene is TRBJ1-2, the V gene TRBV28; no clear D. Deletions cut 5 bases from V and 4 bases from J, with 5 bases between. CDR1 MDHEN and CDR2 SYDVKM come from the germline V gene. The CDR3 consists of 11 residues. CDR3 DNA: TGTGCCAGCAGTGCCCCCTATGGCTACACCTTC. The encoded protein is CASSAPYGYTF.

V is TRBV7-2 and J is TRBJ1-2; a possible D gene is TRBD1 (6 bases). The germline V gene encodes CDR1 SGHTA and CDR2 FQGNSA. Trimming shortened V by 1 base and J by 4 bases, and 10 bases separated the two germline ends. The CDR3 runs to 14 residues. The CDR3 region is CASSLGGAAYGYTF. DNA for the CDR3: TGTGCCAGCAGCTTAGGGGGGGCAGCCTATGGCTACACCTTC.

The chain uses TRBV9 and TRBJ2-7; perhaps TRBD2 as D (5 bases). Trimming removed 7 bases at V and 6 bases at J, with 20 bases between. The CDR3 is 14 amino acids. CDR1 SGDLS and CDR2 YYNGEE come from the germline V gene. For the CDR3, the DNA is TGTGCCAGCGGCCGGGAACTAGGATTAGTCGAGCAGTACTTC. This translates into CASGRELGLVEQYF.

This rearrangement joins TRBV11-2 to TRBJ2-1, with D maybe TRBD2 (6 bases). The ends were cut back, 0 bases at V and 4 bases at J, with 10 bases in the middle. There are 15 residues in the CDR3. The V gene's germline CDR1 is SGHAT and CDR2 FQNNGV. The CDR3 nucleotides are TGTGCCAGCAGCTTAGACGCGGGAATTTACAATGAGCAGTTCTTC. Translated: CASSLDAGIYNEQFF.

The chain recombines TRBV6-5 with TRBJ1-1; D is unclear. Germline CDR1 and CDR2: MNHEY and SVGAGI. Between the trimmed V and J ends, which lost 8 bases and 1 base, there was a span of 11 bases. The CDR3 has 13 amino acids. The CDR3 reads CASQYRGNTEAFF. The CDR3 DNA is TGTGCCAGCCAATATCGGGGGAACACTGAAGCTTTCTTT.

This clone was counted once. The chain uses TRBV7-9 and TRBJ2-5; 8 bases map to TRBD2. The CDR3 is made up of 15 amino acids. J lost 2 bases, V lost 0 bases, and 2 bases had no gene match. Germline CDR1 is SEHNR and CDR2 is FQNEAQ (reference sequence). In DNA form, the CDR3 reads TGTGCCAGCAGCTTAGCTAGCGGGGTGCAAGAGACCCAGTACTTC. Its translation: CASSLASGVQETQYF.

CDR3 DNA: TGTGCCAGCAGTTTGGCCCAACTAGCTCAGTCCTACAATGAGCAGTTCTTC. Its protein product is CASSLAQLAQSYNEQFF. The rearrangement uses TRBV28 and TRBJ2-1; tentatively, D is TRBD2 (6 bases). There are 17 residues in the CDR3. The V gene's germline CDR1 is MDHEN and CDR2 SYDVKM. The V and J ends lost 3 bases and 1 base respectively, with 16 bases between them. Supplemented by reference TRBV28 and TRBJ2-1, the full variable domain reads DVKVTQSSRYLVKRTGEKVFLECVQDMDHENMFWYRQDPGLGLRLIYFSYDVKMKEKGDIPEGYSVSREKKERFSLILESASTNQTSMYLCASSLAQLAQSYNEQFFGPGTRLTVL.

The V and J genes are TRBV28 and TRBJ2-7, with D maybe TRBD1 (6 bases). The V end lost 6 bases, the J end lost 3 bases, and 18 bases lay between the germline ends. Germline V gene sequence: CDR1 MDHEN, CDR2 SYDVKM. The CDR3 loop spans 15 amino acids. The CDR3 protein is CASRVGQGSYYEQYF. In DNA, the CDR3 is TGTGCCAGCAGGGTAGGGCAGGGGTCTTACTACGAGCAGTACTTC.

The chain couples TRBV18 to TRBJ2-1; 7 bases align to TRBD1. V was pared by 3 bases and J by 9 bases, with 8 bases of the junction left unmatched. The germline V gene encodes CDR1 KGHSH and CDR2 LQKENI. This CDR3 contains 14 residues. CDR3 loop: CASSPQGEDGEQFF. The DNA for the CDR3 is TGTGCCAGCTCACCGCAGGGGGAAGATGGTGAGCAGTTCTTC.

This CDR3 is CASSRRLGEKETQYF. The DNA for the CDR3 is TGTGCCAGCAGCCGCCGTTTGGGGGAAAAAGAGACCCAGTACTTC. The chain has TRBV9 and TRBJ2-5; D possibly matches TRBD1 or TRBD2 (5 bases each). Germline CDR1 SGDLS, CDR2 YYNGEE. V lost 4 bases, J lost 3 bases, and 16 bases lay in between. There are 15 residues in the CDR3.

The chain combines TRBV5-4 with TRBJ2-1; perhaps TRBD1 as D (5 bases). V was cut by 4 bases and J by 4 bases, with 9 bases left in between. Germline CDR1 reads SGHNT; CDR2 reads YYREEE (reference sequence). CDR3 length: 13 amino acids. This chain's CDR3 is CASSVTDYNEQFF. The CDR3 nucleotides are TGTGCCAGCAGCGTGACAGATTACAATGAGCAGTTCTTC.

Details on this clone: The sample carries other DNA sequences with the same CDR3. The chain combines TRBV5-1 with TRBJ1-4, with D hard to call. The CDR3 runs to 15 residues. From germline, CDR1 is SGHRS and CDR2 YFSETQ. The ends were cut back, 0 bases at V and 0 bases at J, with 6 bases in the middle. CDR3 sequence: CASSLGGATNEKLFF. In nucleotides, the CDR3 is TGCGCCAGCAGCTTGGGGGGAGCAACTAATGAAAAACTGTTTTTT.

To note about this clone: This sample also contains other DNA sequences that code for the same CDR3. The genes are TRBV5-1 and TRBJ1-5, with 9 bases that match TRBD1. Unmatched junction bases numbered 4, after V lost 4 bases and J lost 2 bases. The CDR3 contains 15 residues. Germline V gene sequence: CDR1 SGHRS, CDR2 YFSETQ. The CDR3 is CASSLTGGGNQPQHF. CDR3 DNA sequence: TGCGCCAGCAGCCTAACAGGGGGCGGCAATCAGCCCCAGCATTTT.

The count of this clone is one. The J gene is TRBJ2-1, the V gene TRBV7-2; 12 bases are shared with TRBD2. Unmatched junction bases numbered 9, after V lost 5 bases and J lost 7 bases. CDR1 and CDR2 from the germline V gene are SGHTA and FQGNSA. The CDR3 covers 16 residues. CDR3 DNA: TGTGCCAGCAGCCTAGAGTGGACTAGCGGGATGAATGAGCAGTTCTTC. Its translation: CASSLEWTSGMNEQFF. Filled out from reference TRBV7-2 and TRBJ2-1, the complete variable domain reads GAGVSQSPSNKVTEKGKDVELRCDPISGHTALYWYRQSLGQGLEFLIYFQGNSAPDKSGLPSDRFSAERTGGSVSTLTIQRTQQEDSAVYLCASSLEWTSGMNEQFFGPGTRLTVL.

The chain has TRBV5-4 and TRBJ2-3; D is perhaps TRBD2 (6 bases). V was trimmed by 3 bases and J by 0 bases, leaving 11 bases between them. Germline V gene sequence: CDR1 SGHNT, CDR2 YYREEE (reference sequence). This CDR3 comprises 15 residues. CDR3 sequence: CASSSQRASTDTQYF. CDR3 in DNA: TGTGCCAGCAGCTCGCAGCGGGCCAGCACAGATACGCAGTATTTT.

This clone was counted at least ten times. This CDR3 reads CASSVAAAYNEKLFF. For the CDR3, the DNA is TGTGCCAGCAGCGTAGCGGCGGCGTACAATGAAAAACTGTTTTTT. The gene calls are TRBV9 and TRBJ1-4; no clear D. The CDR3 covers 15 residues. V dropped 0 bases and J dropped 5 bases, with 11 bases sitting between them. Germline CDR1 SGDLS, CDR2 YYNGEE.

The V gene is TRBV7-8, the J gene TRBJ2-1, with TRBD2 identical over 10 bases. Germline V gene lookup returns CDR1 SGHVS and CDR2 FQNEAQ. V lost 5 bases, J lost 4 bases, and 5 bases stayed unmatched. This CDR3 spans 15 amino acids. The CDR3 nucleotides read TGTGCCAGCAGCACAACTAGCGGGGCTTACAATGAGCAGTTCTTC. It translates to CASSTTSGAYNEQFF.

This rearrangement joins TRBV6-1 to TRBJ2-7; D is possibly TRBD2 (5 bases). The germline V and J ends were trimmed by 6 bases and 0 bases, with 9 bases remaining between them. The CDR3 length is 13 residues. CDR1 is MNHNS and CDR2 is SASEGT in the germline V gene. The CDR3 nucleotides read TGTGCCAGCAGACTAGGGAGCTCCTACGAGCAGTACTTC. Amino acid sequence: CASRLGSSYEQYF.

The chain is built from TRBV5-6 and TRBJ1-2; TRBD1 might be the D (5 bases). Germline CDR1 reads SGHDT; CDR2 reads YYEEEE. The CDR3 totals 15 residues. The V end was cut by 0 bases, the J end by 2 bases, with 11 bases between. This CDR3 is CASSLARQGNYGYTF. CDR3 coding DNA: TGTGCCAGCAGCTTGGCCCGGCAGGGCAACTATGGCTACACCTTC.

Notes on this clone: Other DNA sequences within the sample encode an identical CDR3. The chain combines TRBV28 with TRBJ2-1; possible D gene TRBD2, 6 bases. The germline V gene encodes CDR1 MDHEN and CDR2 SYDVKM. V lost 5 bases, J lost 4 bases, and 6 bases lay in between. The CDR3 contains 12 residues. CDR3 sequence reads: CASSGGYNEQFF. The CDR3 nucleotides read TGTGCCAGCAGTGGGGGGTACAATGAGCAGTTCTTC.

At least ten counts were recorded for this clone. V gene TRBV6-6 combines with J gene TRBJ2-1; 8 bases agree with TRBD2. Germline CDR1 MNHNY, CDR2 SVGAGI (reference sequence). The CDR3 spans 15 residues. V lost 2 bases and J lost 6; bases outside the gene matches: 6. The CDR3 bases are TGTGCCAGCAGTTACGAGGGACTAGACACCAATGAGCAGTTCTTC. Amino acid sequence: CASSYEGLDTNEQFF.

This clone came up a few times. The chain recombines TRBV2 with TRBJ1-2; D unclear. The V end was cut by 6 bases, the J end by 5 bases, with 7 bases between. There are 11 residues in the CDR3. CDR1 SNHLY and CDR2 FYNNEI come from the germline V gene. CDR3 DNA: TGTGCCAGCAGGGAATATTATGGCTACACCTTC. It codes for CASREYYGYTF. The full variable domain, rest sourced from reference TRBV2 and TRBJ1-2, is EPEVTQTPSHQVTQMGQEVILRCVPISNHLYFYWYRQILGQKVEFLVSFYNNEISEKSEIFDDQFSVERPDGSNFTLKIRSTKLEDSAMYFCASREYYGYTFGSGTRLTVV.

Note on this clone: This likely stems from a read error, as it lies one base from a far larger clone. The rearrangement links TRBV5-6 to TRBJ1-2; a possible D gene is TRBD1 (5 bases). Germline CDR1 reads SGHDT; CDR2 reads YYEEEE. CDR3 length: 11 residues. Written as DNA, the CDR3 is TGTGCCAGCAGCTTTCAGGGTGGCGACACCTTC. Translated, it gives CASSFQGGDTF.

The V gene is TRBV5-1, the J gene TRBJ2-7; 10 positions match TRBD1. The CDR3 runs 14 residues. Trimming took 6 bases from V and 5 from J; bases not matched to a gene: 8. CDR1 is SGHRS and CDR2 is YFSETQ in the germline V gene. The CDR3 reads CASTEGQGIHEQYF. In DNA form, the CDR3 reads TGCGCCAGCACCGAGGGACAGGGGATACACGAGCAGTACTTC.

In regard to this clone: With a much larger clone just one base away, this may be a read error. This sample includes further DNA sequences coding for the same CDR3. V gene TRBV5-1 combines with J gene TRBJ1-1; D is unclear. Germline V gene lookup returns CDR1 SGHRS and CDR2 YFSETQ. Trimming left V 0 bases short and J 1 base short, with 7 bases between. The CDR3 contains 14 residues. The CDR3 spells CASSLAAGNTEAFF. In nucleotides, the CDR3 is TGCGCCAGCAGCTTGGCCGCGGGGAACACTGAAGCTTTCTTT.

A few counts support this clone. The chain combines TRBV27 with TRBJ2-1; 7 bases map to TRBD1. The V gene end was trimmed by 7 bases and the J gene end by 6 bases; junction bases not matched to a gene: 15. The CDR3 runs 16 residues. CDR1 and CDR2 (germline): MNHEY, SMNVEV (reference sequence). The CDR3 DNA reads TGTGCCAGCACCCCGAACCGGGACAGCTTAATCAATGAGCAGTTCTTC. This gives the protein CASTPNRDSLINEQFF.

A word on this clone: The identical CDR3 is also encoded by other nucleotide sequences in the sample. The CDR3 loop is CASSPQGNTEAFF. The CDR3 DNA is TGTGCCAGCAGCCCGCAGGGGAACACTGAAGCTTTCTTT. The genes are TRBV7-2 and TRBJ1-1; TRBD1 might be the D (5 bases). Trimming left V 5 bases short and J 1 base short, with 8 bases between. Germline V gene data show CDR1 as SGHTA and CDR2 as FQGNSA. This CDR3 spans 13 amino acids.

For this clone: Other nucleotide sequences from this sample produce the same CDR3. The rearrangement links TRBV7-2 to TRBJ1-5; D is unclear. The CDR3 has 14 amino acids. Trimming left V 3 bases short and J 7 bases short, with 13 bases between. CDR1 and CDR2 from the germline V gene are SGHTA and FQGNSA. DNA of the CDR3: TGTGCCAGCAGCTTGCTGGGAGGAGGCCAGCCCCAGCATTTT. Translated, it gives CASSLLGGGQPQHF.